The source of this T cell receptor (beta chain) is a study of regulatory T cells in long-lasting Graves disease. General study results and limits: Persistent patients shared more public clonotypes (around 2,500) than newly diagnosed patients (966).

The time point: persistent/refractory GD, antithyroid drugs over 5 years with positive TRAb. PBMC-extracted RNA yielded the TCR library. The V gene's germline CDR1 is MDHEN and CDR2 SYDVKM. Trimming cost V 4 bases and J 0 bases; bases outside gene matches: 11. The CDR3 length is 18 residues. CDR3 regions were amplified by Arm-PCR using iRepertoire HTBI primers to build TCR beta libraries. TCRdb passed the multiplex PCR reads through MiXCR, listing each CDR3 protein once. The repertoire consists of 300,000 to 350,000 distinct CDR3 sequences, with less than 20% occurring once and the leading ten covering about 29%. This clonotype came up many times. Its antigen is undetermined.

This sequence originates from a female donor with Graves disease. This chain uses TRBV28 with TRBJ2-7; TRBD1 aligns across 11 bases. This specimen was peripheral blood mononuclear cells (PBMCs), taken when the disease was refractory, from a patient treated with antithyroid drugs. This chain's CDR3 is CASSSWTGGPLSSYEQYF. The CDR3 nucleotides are TGTGCCAGCAGTTCCTGGACAGGGGGCCCCCTCAGCTCCTACGAGCAGTACTTC.